This T cell receptor beta chain was identified during a study of early T cells in non-severe SARS-CoV-2 infection. TCRdb itself ran the 5' RACE reads through MiXCR, one entry per CDR3 protein. The sample holds around 80,000 distinct CDR3 sequences, less than 15% seen once. Trimming pared 0 bases from V and 0 bases from J, leaving 9 bases between. The CDR3 sequence is 16 residues long. The germline V gene encodes CDR1 SGHVS and CDR2 FQNEAQ. A note on this clonotype: Its antigen is not known.

Study-wide findings and caveats: CD4 and private specificities were missed by VDJdb matching, which favored anti-spike CD8 responses.

This chain uses TRBV7-8 with TRBJ1-5; weak D call: TRBD1 (6 bases). The receptor was derived from an adult who was a healthcare worker with PCR-confirmed SARS-CoV-2 infection or an uninfected control (not recorded which). Material for sequencing was whole blood. CDR3 in DNA: TGTGCCAGCAGCTTAGCTCCAGGGGTTAGCAATCAGCCCCAGCATTTT. Amino acids: CASSLAPGVSNQPQHF. The entire variable domain, with the rest obtained from reference TRBV7-8 and TRBJ1-5, is as follows: GAGVSQSPRYKVAKRGQDVALRCDPISGHVSLFWYQQALGQGPEFLTYFQNEAQLDKSGLPSDRFFAERPEGSVSTLKIQRTQQEDSAVYLCASSLAPGVSNQPQHFGDGTRLSIL.